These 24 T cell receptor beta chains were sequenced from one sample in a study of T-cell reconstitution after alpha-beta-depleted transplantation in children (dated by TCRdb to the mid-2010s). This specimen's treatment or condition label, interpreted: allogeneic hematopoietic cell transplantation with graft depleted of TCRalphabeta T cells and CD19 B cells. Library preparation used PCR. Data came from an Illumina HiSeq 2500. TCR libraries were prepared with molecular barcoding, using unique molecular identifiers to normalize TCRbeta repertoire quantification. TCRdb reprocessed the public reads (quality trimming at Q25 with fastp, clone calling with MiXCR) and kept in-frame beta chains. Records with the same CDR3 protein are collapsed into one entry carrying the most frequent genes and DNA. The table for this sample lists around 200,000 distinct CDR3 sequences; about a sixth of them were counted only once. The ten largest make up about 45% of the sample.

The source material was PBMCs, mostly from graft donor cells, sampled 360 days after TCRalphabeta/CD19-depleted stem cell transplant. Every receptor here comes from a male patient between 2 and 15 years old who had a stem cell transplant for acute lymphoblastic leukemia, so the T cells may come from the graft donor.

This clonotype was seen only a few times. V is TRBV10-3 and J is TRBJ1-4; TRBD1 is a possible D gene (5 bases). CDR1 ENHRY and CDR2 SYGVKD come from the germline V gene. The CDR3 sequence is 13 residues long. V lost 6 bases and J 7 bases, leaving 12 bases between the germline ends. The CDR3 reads CAIRGTEREKLFF. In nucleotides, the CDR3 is TGTGCCATCAGGGGGACTGAACGTGAAAAACTGTTTTTT.

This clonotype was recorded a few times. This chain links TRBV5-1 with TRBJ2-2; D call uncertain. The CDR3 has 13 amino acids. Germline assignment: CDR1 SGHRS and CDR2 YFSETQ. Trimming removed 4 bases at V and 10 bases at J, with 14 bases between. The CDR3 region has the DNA TGCGCCAGCAGCCTCTACAGAAGCCAGGAGCTGTTTTTT. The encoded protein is CASSLYRSQELFF.

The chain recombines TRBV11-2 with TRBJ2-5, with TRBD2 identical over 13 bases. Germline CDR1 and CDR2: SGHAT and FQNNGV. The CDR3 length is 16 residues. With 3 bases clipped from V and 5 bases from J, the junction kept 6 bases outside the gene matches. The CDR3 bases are TGTGCCAGCAGCTTTGGACTAGCGGGAGTAAGGGAGACCCAGTACTTC. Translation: CASSFGLAGVRETQYF.

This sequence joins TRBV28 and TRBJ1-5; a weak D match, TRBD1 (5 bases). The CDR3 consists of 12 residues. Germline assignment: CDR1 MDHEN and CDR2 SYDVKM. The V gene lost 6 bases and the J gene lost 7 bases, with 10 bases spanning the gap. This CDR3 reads CASRGRLQPQHF. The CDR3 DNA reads TGTGCCAGCAGGGGGCGTTTGCAGCCCCAGCATTTT. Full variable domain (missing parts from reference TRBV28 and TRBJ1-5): DVKVTQSSRYLVKRTGEKVFLECVQDMDHENMFWYRQDPGLGLRLIYFSYDVKMKEKGDIPEGYSVSREKKERFSLILESASTNQTSMYLCASRGRLQPQHFGDGTRLSIL.

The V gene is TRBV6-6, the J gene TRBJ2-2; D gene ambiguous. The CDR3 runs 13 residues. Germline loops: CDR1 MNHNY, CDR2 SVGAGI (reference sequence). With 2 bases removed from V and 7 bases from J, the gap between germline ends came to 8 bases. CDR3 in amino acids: CASSYPHLGELFF. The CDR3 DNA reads TGTGCCAGCAGTTACCCACATCTCGGGGAGCTGTTTTTT.

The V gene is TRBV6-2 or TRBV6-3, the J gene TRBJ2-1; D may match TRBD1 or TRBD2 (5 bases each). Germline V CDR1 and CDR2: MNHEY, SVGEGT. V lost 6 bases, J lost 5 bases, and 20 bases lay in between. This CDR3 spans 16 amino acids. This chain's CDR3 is CASSPSRGGAHNEQFF. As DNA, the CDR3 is TGTGCCAGCAGCCCAAGCCGGGGTGGGGCGCACAATGAGCAGTTCTTC.

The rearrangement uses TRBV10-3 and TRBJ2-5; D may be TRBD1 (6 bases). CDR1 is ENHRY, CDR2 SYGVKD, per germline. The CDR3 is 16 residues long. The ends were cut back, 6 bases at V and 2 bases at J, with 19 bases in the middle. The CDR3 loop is CAIRERVGDKQETQYF. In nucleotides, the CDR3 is TGTGCCATCAGGGAGAGGGTCGGGGACAAGCAAGAGACCCAGTACTTC.

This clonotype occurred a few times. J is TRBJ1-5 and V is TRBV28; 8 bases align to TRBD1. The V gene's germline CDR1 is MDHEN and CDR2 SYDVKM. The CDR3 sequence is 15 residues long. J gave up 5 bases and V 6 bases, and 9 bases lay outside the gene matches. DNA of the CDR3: TGTGCCAGCAGCTCGGACAGGGAATTATATCAGCCCCAGCATTTT. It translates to CASSSDRELYQPQHF.

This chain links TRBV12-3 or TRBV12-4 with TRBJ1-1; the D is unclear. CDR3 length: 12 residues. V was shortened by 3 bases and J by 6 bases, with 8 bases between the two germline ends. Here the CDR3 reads CASSLGNPEAFF. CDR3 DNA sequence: TGTGCCAGCAGTTTGGGGAATCCTGAAGCTTTCTTT.

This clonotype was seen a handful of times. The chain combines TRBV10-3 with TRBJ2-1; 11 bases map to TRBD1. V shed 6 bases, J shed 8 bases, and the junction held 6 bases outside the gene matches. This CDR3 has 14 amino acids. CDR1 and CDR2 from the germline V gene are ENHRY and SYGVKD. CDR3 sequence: CAISGQGAVHEQFF. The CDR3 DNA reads TGTGCCATCAGCGGACAGGGGGCAGTCCATGAGCAGTTCTTC.

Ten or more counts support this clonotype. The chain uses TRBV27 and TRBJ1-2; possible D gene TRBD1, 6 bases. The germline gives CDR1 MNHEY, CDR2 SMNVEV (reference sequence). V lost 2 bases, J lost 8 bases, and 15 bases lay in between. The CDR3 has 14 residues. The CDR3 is CASSLASGVKGYTF. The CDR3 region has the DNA TGTGCCAGCAGTTTAGCATCAGGGGTGAAAGGCTACACCTTC.

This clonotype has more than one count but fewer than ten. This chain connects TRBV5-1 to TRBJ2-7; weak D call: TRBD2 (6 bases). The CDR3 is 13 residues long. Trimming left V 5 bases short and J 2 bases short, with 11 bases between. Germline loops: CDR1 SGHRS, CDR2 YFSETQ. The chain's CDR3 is CASRTGGTYEQYF. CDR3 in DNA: TGCGCCAGCAGGACCGGAGGGACCTACGAGCAGTACTTC.

The CDR3 nucleotides are TGCGCCAGCAGTCCGGGACTAGCGGGAGGGCCGTACACCGGGGAGCTGTTTTTT. Protein sequence: CASSPGLAGGPYTGELFF. This chain uses TRBV10-2 with TRBJ2-2; 16 nucleotides align to TRBD2. The CDR3 sequence is 18 residues long. V trimming: 5 bases; J trimming: 3 bases; junction bases outside the gene matches: 6. Germline V gene data show CDR1 as WSHSY and CDR2 as SAAADI.

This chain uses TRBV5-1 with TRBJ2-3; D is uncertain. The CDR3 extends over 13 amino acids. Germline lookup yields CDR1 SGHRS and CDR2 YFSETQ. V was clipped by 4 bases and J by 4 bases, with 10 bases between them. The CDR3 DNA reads TGCGCCAGCAGCCTAAACAGTCCAGATACGCAGTATTTT. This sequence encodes CASSLNSPDTQYF. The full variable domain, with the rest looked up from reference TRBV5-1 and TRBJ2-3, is KAGVTQTPRYLIKTRGQQVTLSCSPISGHRSVSWYQQTPGQGLQFLFEYFSETQRNKGNFPGRFSGRQFSNSRSEMNVSTLELGDSALYLCASSLNSPDTQYFGPGTRLTVL.

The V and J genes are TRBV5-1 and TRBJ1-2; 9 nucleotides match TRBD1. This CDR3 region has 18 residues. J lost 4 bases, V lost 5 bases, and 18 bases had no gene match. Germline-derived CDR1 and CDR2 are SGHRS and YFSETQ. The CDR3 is CASRRNRPGQGLRYGYTF. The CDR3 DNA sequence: TGCGCCAGCAGGAGAAACCGACCGGGACAGGGTTTGCGCTATGGCTACACCTTC.

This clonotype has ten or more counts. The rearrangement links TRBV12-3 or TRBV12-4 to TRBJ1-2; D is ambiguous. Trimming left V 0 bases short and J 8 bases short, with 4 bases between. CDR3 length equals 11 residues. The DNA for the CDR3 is TGTGCCAGCAGTTTAGCGGGGGGCTACACCTTC. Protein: CASSLAGGYTF.

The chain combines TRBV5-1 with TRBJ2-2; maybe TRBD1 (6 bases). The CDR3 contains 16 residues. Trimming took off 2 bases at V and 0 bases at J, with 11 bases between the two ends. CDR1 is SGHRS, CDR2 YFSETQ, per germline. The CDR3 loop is CASSFPGHTNTGELFF. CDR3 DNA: TGCGCCAGCAGCTTCCCGGGACATACGAACACCGGGGAGCTGTTTTTT.

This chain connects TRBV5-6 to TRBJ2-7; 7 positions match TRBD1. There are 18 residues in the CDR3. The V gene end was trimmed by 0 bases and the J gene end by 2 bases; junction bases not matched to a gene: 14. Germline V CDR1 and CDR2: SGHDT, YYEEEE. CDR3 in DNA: TGTGCCAGCAGCTTGGGGGCGAGGGGGCAGGCGCCTCCCTACGAGCAGTACTTC. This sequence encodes CASSLGARGQAPPYEQYF. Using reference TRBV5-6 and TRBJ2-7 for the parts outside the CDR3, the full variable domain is DAGVTQSPTHLIKTRGQQVTLRCSPKSGHDTVSWYQQALGQGPQFIFQYYEEEERQRGNFPDRFSGHQFPNYSSELNVNALLLGDSALYLCASSLGARGQAPPYEQYFGPGTRLTVT.

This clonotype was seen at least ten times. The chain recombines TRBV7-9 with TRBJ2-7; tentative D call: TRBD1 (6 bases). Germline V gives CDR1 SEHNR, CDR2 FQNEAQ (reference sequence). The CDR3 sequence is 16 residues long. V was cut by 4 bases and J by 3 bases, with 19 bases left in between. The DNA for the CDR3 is TGTGCCAGCAGCTCCTCCACAGGGTCAGGAGACTACGAGCAGTACTTC. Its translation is CASSSSTGSGDYEQYF. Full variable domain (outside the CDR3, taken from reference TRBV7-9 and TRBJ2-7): DTGVSQNPRHKITKRGQNVTFRCDPISEHNRLYWYRQTLGQGPEFLTYFQNEAQLEKSRLLSDRFSAERPKGSFSTLEIQRTEQGDSAMYLCASSSSTGSGDYEQYFGPGTRLTVT.

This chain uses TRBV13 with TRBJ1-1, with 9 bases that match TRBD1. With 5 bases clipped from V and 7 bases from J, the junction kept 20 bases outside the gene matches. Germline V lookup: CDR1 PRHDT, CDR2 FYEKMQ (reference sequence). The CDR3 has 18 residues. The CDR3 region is CASSGDFGTGSRYSEAFF. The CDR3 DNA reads TGTGCCAGCAGCGGTGACTTCGGGACAGGGTCGAGATATAGTGAAGCTTTCTTT.

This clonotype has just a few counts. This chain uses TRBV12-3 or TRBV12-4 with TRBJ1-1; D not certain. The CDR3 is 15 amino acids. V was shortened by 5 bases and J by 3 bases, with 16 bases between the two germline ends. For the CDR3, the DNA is TGTGCCAGCAGTACCCGGGCCCCTAGGGACACTGAAGCTTTCTTT. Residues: CASSTRAPRDTEAFF.

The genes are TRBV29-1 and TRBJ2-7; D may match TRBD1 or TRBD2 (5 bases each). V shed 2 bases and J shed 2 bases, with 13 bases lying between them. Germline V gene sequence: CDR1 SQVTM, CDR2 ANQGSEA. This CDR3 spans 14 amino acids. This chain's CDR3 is CSVEPPGRPYEQYF. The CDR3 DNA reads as TGCAGCGTTGAACCACCGGGACGCCCCTACGAGCAGTACTTC.

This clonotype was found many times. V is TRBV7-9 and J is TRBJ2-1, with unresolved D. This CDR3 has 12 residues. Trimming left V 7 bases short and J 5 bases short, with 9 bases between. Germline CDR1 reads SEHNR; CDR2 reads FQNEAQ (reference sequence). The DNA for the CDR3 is TGTGCCAGCATGGCGGATGACAATGAGCAGTTCTTC. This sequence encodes CASMADDNEQFF.

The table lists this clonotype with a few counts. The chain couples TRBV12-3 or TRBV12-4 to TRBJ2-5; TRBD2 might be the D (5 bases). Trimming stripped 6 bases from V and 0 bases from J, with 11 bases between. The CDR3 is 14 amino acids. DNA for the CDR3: TGTGCCAGCAGGGACTTATCGTACCAAGAGACCCAGTACTTC. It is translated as CASRDLSYQETQYF.